The entry that follows covers one T cell receptor beta chain sequence. As yet, its antigen is unknown. Preparing the TCRbeta library involved the use of unique molecular identifiers. In TCRdb, the PCR reads were re-called with MiXCR into one record per CDR3 protein. The table lists around 120,000 distinct CDR3 sequences, 20% to 25% of them singletons. This record belongs to a study of T-cell reconstitution after alpha-beta-depleted transplantation in children. Whole-study findings and limits: At the one-year point after transplant, T-cell counts and TCRbeta diversity were found to come mostly from T cells that had been newly produced. Recipient T cells and thymic progenitors that survived were the source of the high TCRbeta diversity seen at day 60 in some patients. In patients about two months after transplant, alpha-beta T cells reportedly arose from several hundred expanded graft clones.

V was clipped by 0 bases and J by 1 base, with 7 bases between them. Per the germline V gene, CDR1 is MGHRA and CDR2 is YSYEKL. The length of the CDR3 is 14 residues. This receptor was taken from a male patient between 2 and 10 years old who had a stem cell transplant for chronic granulomatous disease, so the T cells may come from the graft donor. Sequencing was performed on PBMCs, mostly from graft donor cells, taken 180 days after TCRalphabeta/CD19-depleted stem cell transplant. The chain joins TRBV4-1 to TRBJ2-7; D remains unclear. The CDR3 loop is CASSQDWGSYEQYF. CDR3 nucleotide sequence: TGCGCCAGCAGCCAAGATTGGGGTTCCTACGAGCAGTACTTC.